Shown below are 6 T cell receptor beta chains from a single sample sequenced in a study of human T cells and chemical hapten exposure. The time point denotes: patch test 1, 2 weeks after DPC sensitization. Described treatment: therapeutic diphenylcyclopropenone sensitization with weekly scalp DPC. MiXCR was run by TCRdb on the RACE reads, yielding one entry per CDR3 protein. Of roughly 180,000 distinct CDR3 sequences listed, around 24% were seen once; the top ten hold about 6.7%. The sample in question was whole blood, obtained in connection with sensitization to the hapten diphenylcyclopropenone (DPC). The receptors were sampled from a woman aged 45-59 years with alopecia areata. Some clones in this sample may be carry-over from other donors' samples.

This clonotype was counted between two and nine times. The gene calls are TRBV29-1 and TRBJ2-7; D remains ambiguous. V was clipped by 7 bases and J by 0 bases, with 10 bases between them. The CDR3 covers 12 residues. Per germline, CDR1 SQVTM and CDR2 ANQGSEA. CDR3 loop: CSAGLSSYEQYF. The CDR3 nucleotides are TGCAGCGCCGGGTTGAGCTCCTACGAGCAGTACTTC.

The chain uses TRBV4-2 and TRBJ1-4, with 12 bases matching TRBD1. After removal of 3 bases from V and 3 bases from J, the junction contained 5 bases not matched to a gene. This CDR3 region has 17 residues. CDR1 is LGHNA and CDR2 is YNFKEQ in the germline V gene. DNA for the CDR3: TGTGCCAGCAGCCACGGGACAGGGGGCTTATCTAATGAAAAACTGTTTTTT. Protein: CASSHGTGGLSNEKLFF.

This clonotype was detected only a few times. The chain uses TRBV20-1 and TRBJ2-5, with no clear D. The CDR3 covers 15 residues. V was clipped by 6 bases and J by 4 bases, with 21 bases between them. CDR1 and CDR2 (germline): DFQATT, SNEGSKA (reference sequence). The CDR3 sequence: CSAPPSAMLSETQYF. As DNA, the CDR3 is TGCAGTGCCCCCCCTTCGGCCATGCTCTCAGAGACCCAGTACTTC.

This clonotype was counted a few times. V usage is TRBV12-3 or TRBV12-4 and J usage is TRBJ1-5; D is unclear. V was pared by 7 bases and J by 1 base, with 5 bases between. The CDR3 is made up of 12 amino acids. For the CDR3, the DNA is TGTGCCAGCACCCAGAGCAATCAGCCCCAGCATTTT. Translated, it gives CASTQSNQPQHF.

There are a few counts of this clonotype. The chain links TRBV11-2 to TRBJ1-2; D possibly corresponds to TRBD1 (6 bases). Per germline, CDR1 SGHAT and CDR2 FQNNGV. CDR3 length: 13 residues. Trimming took off 4 bases at V and 4 bases at J, with 10 bases between the two ends. The CDR3: CASSYTGTYGYTF. CDR3 sequence (DNA): TGTGCCAGCAGCTATACAGGGACCTATGGCTACACCTTC. Using reference TRBV11-2 and TRBJ1-2 for the parts outside the CDR3, the full variable domain is EAGVAQSPRYKIIEKRQSVAFWCNPISGHATLYWYQQILGQGPKLLIQFQNNGVVDDSQLPKDRFSAERLKGVDSTLKIQPAKLEDSAVYLCASSYTGTYGYTFGSGTRLTVV.

This chain connects TRBV14 to TRBJ1-1, with D uncertain. Germline-derived CDR1 and CDR2 are SGHDN and FVKESK. Trimming took off 5 bases at V and 4 bases at J, with 17 bases between the two ends. The CDR3 consists of 15 residues. DNA for the CDR3: TGTGCCAGCAGCTCCCACCGCGGAACGGGCACTGAAGCTTTCTTT. Translated: CASSSHRGTGTEAFF.